This TCR beta chain was sequenced for a study of cytomegalovirus exposure and HLA in healthy donors. Study-level information: The 120 million or so unique TCR beta sequences, from 150 million to 200 million T cells, were found by an earlier analysis.

The primer mix had 60 Vbeta and 13 Jbeta primers. Assay: immunoSEQ multiplex PCR; the TCRdb copy retains only in-frame clones and omits some. The sample comprises around 130,000 clones, around 77% of which are singletons, and roughly 5.8% rests with the top ten. CDR1 is SGHVS and CDR2 is FNYEAQ in the germline V gene. The CDR3 is made up of 15 amino acids. With V trimmed by 1 base and J by 6 bases, 3 bases remained unmatched. In its sample, this clone was seen once. The sequencing input was PBMCs. This sequence was found in a man aged 18 to 29 in good health and CMV-seropositive. The chain uses TRBV7-6 and TRBJ1-6, with TRBD1 matching 7 bases. The CDR3 DNA sequence: TGTGCCAGCAGCTTAGGAGGGGGCGCTAATTCACCCCTCCACTTT. Translating gives CASSLGGGANSPLHF.